These T cell receptor beta chains were read from a single sample in a study of CD8 T cells in ankylosing spondylitis. TCRdb used MiXCR to reprocess the 5' RACE reads, holding one entry per CDR3 protein. This table has under 250,000 distinct CDR3 sequences, 30% to 40% appearing once. Sample: blood, either unsorted or a sorted T cell fraction (not recorded which). The receptors come from a male donor with ankylosing spondylitis or in good health (not recorded which). Both conserved end residues are part of each CDR3. A D gene is named only where the DNA matches it firmly. Expanded clones get a size class; other rows say once, few or many, or leave the size out.

j_gene,abundance,v_gene,d_gene,CDR3aa,CDR3nt
TRBJ2-2,few,TRBV20-1,.,CSASPHDRSNTGELFF,TGCAGTGCTAGCCCCCATGACAGGTCGAACACCGGGGAGCTGTTTTTT
TRBJ2-5,few,TRBV12-3/TRBV12-4,TRBD2,CASSLGGTSGETQYF,TGTGCCAGCAGTTTAGGCGGGACTAGCGGCGAGACCCAGTACTTC
TRBJ2-7,.,TRBV11-2,TRBD1,CASSPTGTGADEQYF,TGTGCCAGCAGCCCCACCGGGACAGGGGCCGACGAGCAGTACTTC
TRBJ2-5,.,TRBV12-3/TRBV12-4,TRBD1,CASSFPGQGAGTQYF,TGTGCCAGCAGTTTTCCGGGACAGGGGGCCGGGACCCAGTACTTC
TRBJ2-1,few,TRBV4-1,.,CASSQDSRPFF,TGCGCCAGCAGCCAGGACAGTAGGCCGTTCTTC
TRBJ1-1,few,TRBV6-1,TRBD1,CASSPKDRGNGGEAFF,TGTGCCAGCAGCCCGAAGGACAGGGGGAACGGGGGTGAAGCTTTCTTT
TRBJ2-7,.,TRBV10-2,TRBD1,CASSDEGTGPYDQYF,TGCGCCAGCAGTGATGAGGGGACAGGGCCCTACGACCAGTACTTC
TRBJ2-7,few,TRBV7-9,TRBD2,CASSPPGAGTSLHEQYF,TGTGCCAGCAGCCCCCCCGGGGCCGGGACTAGTCTCCACGAGCAGTACTTC
TRBJ1-6,.,TRBV11-2,.,CASSLERVGSSYNSPLHF,TGTGCCAGCAGCCTCGAGAGGGTGGGAAGCTCCTATAATTCACCCCTCCACTTT
TRBJ1-5,few,TRBV5-7,.,CASSLAIRGNQPQHF,TGTGCCAGCAGCTTGGCCATTAGGGGCAATCAGCCCCAGCATTTT
TRBJ2-2,.,TRBV6-1,.,CASSTAVGGELFF,TGTGCCAGCAGCACCGCCGTCGGGGGGGAGCTGTTTTTT
TRBJ2-7,.,TRBV4-2,TRBD2,CASSQVVAGGRNYEQYF,TGTGCCAGCAGCCAAGTGGTAGCGGGGGGGCGGAACTACGAGCAGTACTTC
TRBJ2-6,few,TRBV12-3/TRBV12-4,.,CASSITGANVLTF,TGTGCCAGCAGTATCACTGGGGCCAACGTCCTGACTTTC
TRBJ2-4,few,TRBV20-1,.,CSARDWVRTGNIQYF,TGCAGTGCTAGAGATTGGGTCCGGACGGGGAACATTCAGTACTTC
TRBJ2-7,few,TRBV6-1,TRBD1,CASTDRAGGTYEQYF,TGTGCCAGCACCGACAGGGCAGGGGGAACCTACGAGCAGTACTTC
TRBJ2-1,.,TRBV6-4,TRBD1,CASSDSKGQGNYNEQFF,TGTGCCAGCAGTGACTCAAAGGGACAGGGGAACTACAATGAGCAGTTCTTC
TRBJ2-7,few,TRBV3-1,TRBD1,CASSQFGTGNEQYF,TGTGCCAGCAGCCAGTTCGGGACAGGGAACGAGCAGTACTTC
TRBJ2-1,.,TRBV7-2,TRBD2,CASSPGLALGNEQFF,TGTGCCAGCAGCCCAGGACTAGCCTTAGGCAATGAGCAGTTCTTC
TRBJ2-1,.,TRBV7-2,.,CASRLGTEQFF,TGTGCCAGCCGTTTAGGAACTGAGCAGTTCTTC